The sequence of this T cell receptor (beta chain) was determined in a study of T cell responses to AZD1222 COVID-19 vaccine. At the level of the study: Pooled together were second doses at about 4 or about 12 weeks.

Details on this clone: The antigen is undetermined.

V lost 0 bases and J 4 bases, leaving 11 bases between the germline ends. The CDR3 length is 15 residues. CDR1 is SGHRS and CDR2 is YFSETQ in the germline V gene. General study results and limits: Across spike, vaccine-associated CD4 TCRs were found, dominant at 160-218 and 743-854. The repertoires were collected only after the peak T cell response.

Assay: immunoSEQ multiplex PCR; the TCRdb copy retains only in-frame clones and omits some. There are about 150,000 clones in the sample; roughly 91% occur only once, and about 2.1% lies in the top ten. The chain recombines TRBV5-1 with TRBJ1-3; D is unclear. Sequenced here: peripheral blood, sampled on day 0 of AZD1222 vaccination. This sequence originates from an adult in good health. The CDR3 loop is CASSLAPRPGNTIYF. CDR3 coding DNA: TGCGCCAGCAGCTTGGCCCCAAGGCCAGGAAACACCATATATTTT.